Sequencing of this TCR beta chain was carried out in a study of human T cells and chemical hapten exposure. As for the study in general: Subjects had 2% DPC placed on around 2 cm by around 2 cm of upper inner arm skin for sensitization. DPC 0.01% went on the upper back by patch test, with reading at 6 days.

During construction of the library, unique molecular identifiers were attached to individual cDNA molecules for quantitative, reproducible TCR counting. MiXCR, run by TCRdb on the RACE reads, gives a single entry per CDR3 protein. The sample contains 250,000 to 300,000 distinct CDR3 sequences, around 7.7% of which appear only once. The sample's time point: pre-sensitization, week 0. Treatment defined: therapeutic diphenylcyclopropenone sensitization with weekly scalp DPC. Unfractionated whole blood yielded the extracted total RNA. This clonotype appeared a few times. Germline V CDR1 and CDR2: ENHRY, SYGVKD. J lost 0 bases, V lost 4 bases, and 4 bases had no gene match. CDR3 length equals 17 residues.

This material consisted of whole blood, taken in connection with sensitization to the hapten diphenylcyclopropenone (DPC). The TCR originated in a man aged 18 to 30 with alopecia areata. Some clones in this sample may be carry-over from other donors' samples. The rearrangement joins TRBV10-3 to TRBJ1-5; TRBD1 matches 12 bases. The chain's CDR3 is CAISGDRGPGSNQPQHF. The CDR3 DNA reads as TGTGCCATCAGTGGGGACAGGGGGCCGGGTAGCAATCAGCCCCAGCATTTT.